This T cell receptor (beta chain) was captured in a study of cytomegalovirus exposure and HLA in healthy donors. About the study: Findings of an earlier analysis included some 120 million unique TCR beta sequences from roughly 200 million T cells.

About this clone: Its antigen is unidentified.

General study findings and limits: Follow-up analysis later connected one missense variant in DCLRE1C with trimming of TCR beta V- and J-genes.

The PCR used 60 Vbeta and 13 Jbeta primers. Sequencing was performed with immunoSEQ multiplex PCR; in TCRdb, only in-frame clones are kept and a portion is missing. The sample has about 140,000 clones, 75% to 85% seen once. Germline lookup yields CDR1 SGHKS and CDR2 YYEKEE (reference sequence). Trimming at V came to 4 bases and at J to 7 bases, leaving 12 bases not matched to a gene. CDR3 length: 16 residues. Healthy bone marrow donors supplied every sample. This rearrangement joins TRBV5-5 to TRBJ2-1; 9 bases map to TRBD2. The material sequenced was PBMCs. The TCR was taken from a female donor in good health and CMV-seronegative. The CDR3, as DNA: TGTGCCAGCAGCCTAGAGGGAGCGGGAGGTTTGAATGAGCAGTTCTTC. Its protein is CASSLEGAGGLNEQFF. Full variable domain (missing parts from reference TRBV5-5 and TRBJ2-1): DAGVTQSPTHLIKTRGQQVTLRCSPISGHKSVSWYQQVLGQGPQFIFQYYEKEERGRGNFPDRFSARQFPNYSSELNVNALLLGDSALYLCASSLEGAGGLNEQFFGPGTRLTVL.